A selection of T cell receptor beta chains follows, all from one sample in a study of spatial heterogeneity in lung cancer. One entry per CDR3 protein, called by TCRdb with MiXCR from the 5' RACE reads. The sample records 89,000 or so distinct CDR3 sequences, approximately 21% being singletons. Here the sequenced sample was PBMCs, taken at surgery. These receptors were collected from a male donor with early-stage non-small cell lung cancer. Each CDR3 is given with its conserved first and last residue. A D gene is named only where the DNA matches it firmly. Clone size is stated in some rows and not others, as once, few, many or a class when expanded.

j_call,v_call,d_call,clone_size,cdr3_nt,cdr3_aa
TRBJ1-2,TRBV27,-,many,TGTGCCAGCAGTTTATACGCGAATATTAACTATGGCTACACCTTC,CASSLYANINYGYTF
TRBJ2-7,TRBV5-1,TRBD1,-,TGCGCCAGCAGCTTGGCAGGACAGGGGCTAGACGAGCAGTACTTC,CASSLAGQGLDEQYF
TRBJ1-6,TRBV30,TRBD1,many,TGTGCCTGGAAGGGGGACAGGGGTTATTCACCCCTCCACTTT,CAWKGDRGYSPLHF
TRBJ2-1,TRBV11-2,-,few,TGTGCCAGCACCCCCCTCCTTTCCCCGAATGAGCAGTTCTTC,CASTPLLSPNEQFF
TRBJ1-4,TRBV10-2,TRBD1,few,TGCGCCAGCAGTGAGCCCCTACAGGGGGAAAAACTGTTTTTT,CASSEPLQGEKLFF
TRBJ2-3,TRBV14,-,-,TGTGCCAGCAGCCAACCTGGGCTCCGAACGGATACGCAGTATTTT,CASSQPGLRTDTQYF
TRBJ2-1,TRBV7-2,-,few,TGTGCCAGCAGCCTCACCCCGACTAGTACTGAGCAGTTCTTC,CASSLTPTSTEQFF
TRBJ1-3,TRBV6-5,-,-,TGTGCCAGCAGGGTCATTGGCAGGGACTCTGGAAACACCATATATTTT,CASRVIGRDSGNTIYF
TRBJ2-7,TRBV20-1,TRBD2,-,TGCAGTGCTAGTTTAGCGGGGGACTCCTACGAGCAGTACTTC,CSASLAGDSYEQYF
TRBJ1-3,TRBV5-1,-,few,TGCGCCAGCAGCCCCGCCGTCTCTGGAAACACCATATATTTT,CASSPAVSGNTIYF
TRBJ1-6,TRBV2,-,-,TGTGCCAGCAGTCCCGGACGGACTAATTCACCCCTCCACTTT,CASSPGRTNSPLHF
TRBJ2-3,TRBV5-8,TRBD2,few,TGTGCCAGCAGCTTAGAAGCGGGACCTAGCACAGATACGCAGTATTTT,CASSLEAGPSTDTQYF
TRBJ1-2,TRBV29-1,TRBD1,few,TGCAGCGTGGCCGGGACAGCAACTAGTTATGGCTACACCTTC,CSVAGTATSYGYTF
TRBJ2-1,TRBV25-1,-,few,TGTGCCAGCAGGGGACTCGGACACCCAAGGTTCAATGAGCAGTTCTTC,CASRGLGHPRFNEQFF
TRBJ2-5,TRBV20-1,TRBD2,-,TGCAGTGCTCCTAGCGGAAGAAACCAAGAGACCCAGTACTTC,CSAPSGRNQETQYF
TRBJ2-3,TRBV6-2/TRBV6-3,TRBD2,few,TGTGCCAGCAGGAGGACTAGCGGGAGAGCAGATACGCAGTATTTT,CASRRTSGRADTQYF
TRBJ2-7,TRBV7-2,TRBD1,few,TGTGCCAGCAGCTCTCAAAGGGGGCATTACGAGCAGTACTTC,CASSSQRGHYEQYF
TRBJ2-7,TRBV7-9,TRBD2,-,TGTGCCAGCGCGGCAAGAGCGGGAGAACGGTCTGGAAACGAGCAGTACTTC,CASAARAGERSGNEQYF
TRBJ2-5,TRBV30,-,few,TGTGCCTGGAGTGTGGCTGGGATGAGGGAGACCCAGTACTTC,CAWSVAGMRETQYF
TRBJ2-3,TRBV21-1,-,-,TGTGCCACTCCGACCCTAGGACAGGGATTTTCAGATACGCAGTATTTT,CATPTLGQGFSDTQYF
TRBJ1-1,TRBV28,-,-,TGTGCCAGCAGTTGGCAATCACGGACAAGGAACACTGAAGCTTTCTTT,CASSWQSRTRNTEAFF
TRBJ2-1,TRBV11-2,TRBD2,-,TGTGCCAGCAGCTCCCGACTAGCGGGCAATGAGCAGTTCTTC,CASSSRLAGNEQFF
TRBJ2-1,TRBV6-2/TRBV6-3,TRBD2,-,TGTGCCAGCAGTTACACCACGGGACTAGCGGCGGGGAATGAGCAGTTCTTC,CASSYTTGLAAGNEQFF
TRBJ2-7,TRBV5-5,TRBD1,many,TGTGCCAGCAGCTTGGGAGGGGGCCACTACGAGCAGTACTTC,CASSLGGGHYEQYF
TRBJ2-5,TRBV24-1,-,-,TGTGCCACCGGGTCAGGGGAGAGGGGAGAGACCCAGTACTTC,CATGSGERGETQYF
TRBJ2-7,TRBV28,-,many,TGTGCCAGCAGTTTGAGGCCCTACGAGCAGTACTTC,CASSLRPYEQYF
TRBJ2-1,TRBV4-1,TRBD2,-,TGCGCCAGCAGCCAAGAGGGCGGACTAGCGGTCTACAATGAGCAGTTCTTC,CASSQEGGLAVYNEQFF
TRBJ1-1,TRBV6-6,-,-,TGTGCCAGCAGTTACTCACCCAAGACTAGGGGGAACACTGAAGCTTTCTTT,CASSYSPKTRGNTEAFF
TRBJ1-2,TRBV11-1,-,-,TGTGCCAGCAGCTTAACAGATAACTATGGCTACACCTTC,CASSLTDNYGYTF
TRBJ2-5,TRBV20-1,TRBD2,few,TGCAGTGCTCGGCGCGGGGGAACCCAAGAGACCCAGTACTTC,CSARRGGTQETQYF
TRBJ1-1,TRBV9,-,-,TGTGCCAGCAGCGTAGGTACGAACACTGAAGCTTTCTTT,CASSVGTNTEAFF
TRBJ2-1,TRBV9,-,-,TGTGCCAGCAGCGTAGACGGGGGTTCCTACAATGAGCAGTTCTTC,CASSVDGGSYNEQFF
TRBJ2-7,TRBV7-8,-,-,TGTGCCAGCAGCTTAGCGCCAGGGGGAGGTTACGAGCAGTACTTC,CASSLAPGGGYEQYF
TRBJ2-4,TRBV27,-,-,TGTGCCAGCAGATTACATGGGATTCAGTACTTC,CASRLHGIQYF
TRBJ1-1,TRBV5-1,-,-,TGCGCCAGCACCAGCTCGGGTGTGAACACTGAAGCTTTCTTT,CASTSSGVNTEAFF
TRBJ1-3,TRBV5-6,-,-,TGTGCCAGCAGCCCTACCGGGGCACTCGGAAACACCATATATTTT,CASSPTGALGNTIYF
TRBJ2-3,TRBV28,-,-,TGTGCCAGCAGTTCATCGCTAGATACGCAGTATTTT,CASSSSLDTQYF
TRBJ2-1,TRBV4-1,TRBD2,-,TGCGCCACCGGGGGGACTGGGACGATTTACAATGAGCAGTTCTTC,CATGGTGTIYNEQFF
TRBJ2-7,TRBV29-1,-,-,TGCAGCGCATCGACAATATACGAGCAGTACTTC,CSASTIYEQYF
TRBJ1-1,TRBV10-3,-,many,TGTGCCATCAGTGGTGGGTCGGCTGAAGCTTTCTTT,CAISGGSAEAFF
TRBJ2-1,TRBV7-2,TRBD2,few,TGTGCCAGCAGCGCTAGCGGGAGGGCCACCAATGAGCAGTTCTTC,CASSASGRATNEQFF
TRBJ2-7,TRBV29-1,TRBD2,-,TGCAGCGTTGAAATTAGCGGGAGATACGAGCAGTACTTC,CSVEISGRYEQYF
TRBJ1-5,TRBV12-3/TRBV12-4,TRBD1,-,TGTGCCAGCAGTTTCACAGGGGGATTCCAGCCCCAGCATTTT,CASSFTGGFQPQHF
TRBJ1-3,TRBV7-9,-,few,TGTGCCAGCAGCTTAAGGCAGGGCTCCCCTGGAAACACCATATATTTT,CASSLRQGSPGNTIYF
TRBJ2-1,TRBV24-1,TRBD2,-,TGTGCCACCAGTGGGGCAGCGGGAGGAGATGAGCAGTTCTTC,CATSGAAGGDEQFF
TRBJ2-7,TRBV5-1,-,-,TGCGCCAGCAGCTTGGCCGAGGAGTACGAGCAGTACTTC,CASSLAEEYEQYF
TRBJ2-1,TRBV18,TRBD2,few,TGTGCCAGCTCACCACCTAGCGGGGGCAATGAGCAGTTCTTC,CASSPPSGGNEQFF
TRBJ2-1,TRBV24-1,TRBD2,few,TGTGCCACCAGTGATTCCTCTAGCGGGAGTATGAATGAGCAGTTCTTC,CATSDSSSGSMNEQFF
TRBJ1-2,TRBV12-3/TRBV12-4,-,many,TGTGCCAGCAGTCTCCTCATCAGGGACTATGGCTACACCTTC,CASSLLIRDYGYTF
TRBJ2-2,TRBV6-1,-,-,TGTGCCAGCAGTGAAGGGACAGCAAACACCGGGGAGCTGTTTTTT,CASSEGTANTGELFF
TRBJ2-7,TRBV7-7,-,-,TGTGCTAGCAGTCGGGGGACAGACTACGAGCAGTACTTC,CASSRGTDYEQYF